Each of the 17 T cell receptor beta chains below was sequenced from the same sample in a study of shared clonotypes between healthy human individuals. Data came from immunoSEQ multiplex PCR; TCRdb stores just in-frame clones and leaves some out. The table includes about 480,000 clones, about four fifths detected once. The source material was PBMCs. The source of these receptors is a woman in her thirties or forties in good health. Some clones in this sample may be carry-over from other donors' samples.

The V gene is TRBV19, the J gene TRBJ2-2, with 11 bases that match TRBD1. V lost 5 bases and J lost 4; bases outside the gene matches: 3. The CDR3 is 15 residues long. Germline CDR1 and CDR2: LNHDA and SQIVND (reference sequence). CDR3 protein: CASSWTGGVTGELFF. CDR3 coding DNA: TGTGCCAGTAGTTGGACAGGGGGCGTCACCGGGGAGCTGTTTTTT.

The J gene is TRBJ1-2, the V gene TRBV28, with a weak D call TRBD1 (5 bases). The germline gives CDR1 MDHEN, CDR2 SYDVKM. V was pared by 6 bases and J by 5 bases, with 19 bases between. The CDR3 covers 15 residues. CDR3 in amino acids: CASRLGWGVFYGYTF. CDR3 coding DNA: TGTGCCAGCAGGCTCGGGTGGGGGGTTTTTTATGGCTACACCTTC.

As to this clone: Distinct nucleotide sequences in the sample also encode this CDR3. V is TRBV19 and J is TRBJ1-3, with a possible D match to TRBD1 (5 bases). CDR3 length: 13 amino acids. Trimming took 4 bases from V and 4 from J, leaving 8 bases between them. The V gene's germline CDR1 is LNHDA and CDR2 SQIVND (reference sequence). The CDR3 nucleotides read TGTGCCAGTAGTACAGGGTCCGGAAACACCATATATTTT. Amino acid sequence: CASSTGSGNTIYF.

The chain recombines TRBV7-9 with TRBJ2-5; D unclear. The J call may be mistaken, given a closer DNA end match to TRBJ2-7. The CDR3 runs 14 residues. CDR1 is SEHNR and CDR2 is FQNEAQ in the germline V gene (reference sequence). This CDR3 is CASSLVGVYGEQYF. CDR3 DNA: TGTGCCAGCAGCTTAGTTGGGGTTTACGGCGAGCAGTACTTC.

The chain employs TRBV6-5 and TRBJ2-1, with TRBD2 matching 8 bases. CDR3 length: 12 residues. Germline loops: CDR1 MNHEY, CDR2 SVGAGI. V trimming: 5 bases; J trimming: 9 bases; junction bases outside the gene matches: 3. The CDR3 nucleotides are TGTGCCAGCAGTACCCGGGGGGGTGAGCAGTTCTTC. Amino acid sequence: CASSTRGGEQFF.

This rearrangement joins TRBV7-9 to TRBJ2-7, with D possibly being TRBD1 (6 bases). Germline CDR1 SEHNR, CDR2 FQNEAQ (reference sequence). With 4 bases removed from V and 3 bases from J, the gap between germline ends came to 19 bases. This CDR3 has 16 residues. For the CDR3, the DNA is TGTGCCAGCAGCTCCCGGAGTAGGACAGATTACTACGAGCAGTACTTC. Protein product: CASSSRSRTDYYEQYF.

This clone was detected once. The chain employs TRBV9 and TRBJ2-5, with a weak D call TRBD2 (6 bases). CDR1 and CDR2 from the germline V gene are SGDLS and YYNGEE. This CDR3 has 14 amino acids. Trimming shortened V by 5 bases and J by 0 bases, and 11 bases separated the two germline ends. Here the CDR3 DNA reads TGTGCCAGCAGTTGGAGGGAAAACCAAGAGACCCAGTACTTC. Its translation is CASSWRENQETQYF.

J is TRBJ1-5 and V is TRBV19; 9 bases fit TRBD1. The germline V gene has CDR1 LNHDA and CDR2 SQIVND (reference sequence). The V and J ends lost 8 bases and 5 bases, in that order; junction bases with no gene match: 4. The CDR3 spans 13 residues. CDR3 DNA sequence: TGTGCCAGTTCAGGACAGGGGCATCAGCCCCAGCATTTT. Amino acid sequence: CASSGQGHQPQHF. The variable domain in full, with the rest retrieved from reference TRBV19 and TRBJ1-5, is DGGITQSPKYLFRKEGQNVTLSCEQNLNHDAMYWYRQDPGQGLRLIYYSQIVNDFQKGDIAEGYSVSREKKESFPLTVTSAQKNPTAFYLCASSGQGHQPQHFGDGTRLSIL.

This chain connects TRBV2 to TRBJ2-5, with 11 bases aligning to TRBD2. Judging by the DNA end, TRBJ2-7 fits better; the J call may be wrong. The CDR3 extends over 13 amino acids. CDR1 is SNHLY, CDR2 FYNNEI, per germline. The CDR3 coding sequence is TGTGCCAGCGGGACTAGCGGATCCTACGAGCAGTACTTC. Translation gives CASGTSGSYEQYF.

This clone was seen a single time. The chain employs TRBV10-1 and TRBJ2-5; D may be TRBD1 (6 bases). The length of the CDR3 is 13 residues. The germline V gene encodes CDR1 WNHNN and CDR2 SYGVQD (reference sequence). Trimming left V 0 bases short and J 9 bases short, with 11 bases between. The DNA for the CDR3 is TGCGCCAGCAGTGAGTCGAGGGGGAGCGCCCAGTACTTC. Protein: CASSESRGSAQYF.

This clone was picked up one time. CDR3 sequence reads: CASSQIIRGNTEAFF. CDR3 DNA: TGCGCCAGCAGCCAAATAATTCGGGGTAACACTGAAGCTTTCTTT. The V call is TRBV4-1, the J call TRBJ1-1, with D unclear. There are 15 residues in the CDR3. V dropped 2 bases and J dropped 2 bases, with 12 bases sitting between them. The germline CDR1 and CDR2 sequences are MGHRA and YSYEKL.

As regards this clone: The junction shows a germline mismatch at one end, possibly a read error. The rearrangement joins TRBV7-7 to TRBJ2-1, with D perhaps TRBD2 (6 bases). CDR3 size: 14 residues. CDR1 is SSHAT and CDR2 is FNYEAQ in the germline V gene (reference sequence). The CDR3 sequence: CASSLSLANNEQFF. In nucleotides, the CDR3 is TGTGCTAGCAGCTTGAGTCTAGCGAACAATGAGCAGTTCTTC. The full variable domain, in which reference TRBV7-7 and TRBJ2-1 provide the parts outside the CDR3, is GAGVSQSPRYKVTKRGQDVTLRCDPISSHATLYWYQQALGQGPEFLTYFNYEAQPDKSGLPSDRFSAERPEGSISTLTIQRTEQRDSAMYRCASSLSLANNEQFFGPGTRLTVL.

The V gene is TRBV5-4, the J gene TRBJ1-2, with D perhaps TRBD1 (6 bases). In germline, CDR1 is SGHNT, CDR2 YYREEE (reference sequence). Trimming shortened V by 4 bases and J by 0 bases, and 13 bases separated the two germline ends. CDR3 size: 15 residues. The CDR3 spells CASSLDRSPNYGYTF. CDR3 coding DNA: TGTGCCAGCAGCCTAGACAGGTCCCCTAACTATGGCTACACCTTC.

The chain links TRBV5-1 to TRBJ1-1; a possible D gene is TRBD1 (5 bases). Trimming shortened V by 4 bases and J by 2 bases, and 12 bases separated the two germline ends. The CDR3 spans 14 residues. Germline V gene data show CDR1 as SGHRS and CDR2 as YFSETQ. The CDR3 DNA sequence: TGCGCCAGCAGCGGCGGGACGTATAACACTGAAGCTTTCTTT. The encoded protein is CASSGGTYNTEAFF.

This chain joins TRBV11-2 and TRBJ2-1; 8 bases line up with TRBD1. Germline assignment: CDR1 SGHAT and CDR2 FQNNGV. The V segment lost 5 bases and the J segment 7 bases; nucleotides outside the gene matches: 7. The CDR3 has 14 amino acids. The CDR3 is CASSLRQGWNEQFF. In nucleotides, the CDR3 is TGTGCCAGCAGCCTCAGACAGGGGTGGAATGAGCAGTTCTTC.

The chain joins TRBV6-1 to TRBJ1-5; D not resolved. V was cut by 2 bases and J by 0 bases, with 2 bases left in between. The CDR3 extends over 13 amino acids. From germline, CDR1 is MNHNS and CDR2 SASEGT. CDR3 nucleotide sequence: TGTGCCAGCAGTGAAACTAGCAATCAGCCCCAGCATTTT. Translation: CASSETSNQPQHF.

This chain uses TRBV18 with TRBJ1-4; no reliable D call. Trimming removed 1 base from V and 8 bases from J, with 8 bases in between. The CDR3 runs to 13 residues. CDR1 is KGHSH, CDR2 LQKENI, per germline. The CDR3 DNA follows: TGTGCCAGCTCACCACAGGAGGACGAAAAACTGTTTTTT. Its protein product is CASSPQEDEKLFF.